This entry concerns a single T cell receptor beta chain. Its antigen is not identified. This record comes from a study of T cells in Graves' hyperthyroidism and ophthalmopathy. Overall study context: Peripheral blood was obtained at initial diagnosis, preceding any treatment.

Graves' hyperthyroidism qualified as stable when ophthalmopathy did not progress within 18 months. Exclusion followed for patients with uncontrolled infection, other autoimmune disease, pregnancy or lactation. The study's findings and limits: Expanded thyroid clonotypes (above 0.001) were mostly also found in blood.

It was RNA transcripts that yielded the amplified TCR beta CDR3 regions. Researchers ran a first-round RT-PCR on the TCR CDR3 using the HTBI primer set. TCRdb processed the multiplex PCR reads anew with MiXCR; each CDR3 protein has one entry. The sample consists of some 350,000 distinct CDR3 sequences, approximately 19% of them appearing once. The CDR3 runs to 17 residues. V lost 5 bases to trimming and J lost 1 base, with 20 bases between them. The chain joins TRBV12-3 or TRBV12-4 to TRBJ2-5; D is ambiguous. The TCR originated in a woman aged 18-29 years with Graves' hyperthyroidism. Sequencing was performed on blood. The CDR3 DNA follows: TGTGCCAGCAGTGTACCCAGGTACTCCACCCGCCAAGAGACCCAGTACTTC. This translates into CASSVPRYSTRQETQYF.